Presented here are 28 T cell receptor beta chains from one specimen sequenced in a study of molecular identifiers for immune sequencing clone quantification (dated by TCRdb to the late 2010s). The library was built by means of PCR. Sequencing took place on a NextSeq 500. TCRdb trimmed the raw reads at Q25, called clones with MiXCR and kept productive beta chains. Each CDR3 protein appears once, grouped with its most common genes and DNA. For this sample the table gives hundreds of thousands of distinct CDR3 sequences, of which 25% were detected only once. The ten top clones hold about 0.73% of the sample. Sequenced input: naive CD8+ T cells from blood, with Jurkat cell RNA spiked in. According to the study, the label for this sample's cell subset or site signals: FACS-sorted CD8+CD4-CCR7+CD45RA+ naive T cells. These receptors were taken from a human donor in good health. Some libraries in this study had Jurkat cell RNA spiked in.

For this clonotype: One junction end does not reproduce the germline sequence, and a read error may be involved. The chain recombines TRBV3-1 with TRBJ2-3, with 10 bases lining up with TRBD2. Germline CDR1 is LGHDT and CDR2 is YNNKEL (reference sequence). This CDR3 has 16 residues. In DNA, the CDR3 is TGTGCCAGCAGCCAAGATTTTTCTAGCGGGGGAGATATGCAGTATTTT. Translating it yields CASSQDFSSGGDMQYF.

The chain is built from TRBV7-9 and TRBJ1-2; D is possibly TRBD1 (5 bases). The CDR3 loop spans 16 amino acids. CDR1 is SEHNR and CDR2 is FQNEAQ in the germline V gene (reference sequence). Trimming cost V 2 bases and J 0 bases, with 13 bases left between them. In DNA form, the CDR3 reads TGTGCCAGCAGCTTATTATCCATGACAGCTAACTATGGCTACACCTTC. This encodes CASSLLSMTANYGYTF.

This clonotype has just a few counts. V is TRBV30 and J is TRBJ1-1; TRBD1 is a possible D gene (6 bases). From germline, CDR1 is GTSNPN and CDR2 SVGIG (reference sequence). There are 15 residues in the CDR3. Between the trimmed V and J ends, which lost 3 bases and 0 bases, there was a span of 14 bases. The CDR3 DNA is TGTGCCTGGAGGGAAGGACAGTTCATGAACACTGAAGCTTTCTTT. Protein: CAWREGQFMNTEAFF. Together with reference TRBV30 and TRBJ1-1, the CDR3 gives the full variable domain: SQTIHQWPATLVQPVGSPLSLECTVEGTSNPNLYWYRQAAGRGLQLLFYSVGIGQISSEVPQNLSASRPQDRQFILSSKKLLLSDSGFYLCAWREGQFMNTEAFFGQGTRLTVV.

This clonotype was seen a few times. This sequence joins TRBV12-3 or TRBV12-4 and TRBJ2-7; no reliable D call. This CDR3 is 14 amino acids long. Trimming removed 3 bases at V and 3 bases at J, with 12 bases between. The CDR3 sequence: CASSLGSFNYEQYF. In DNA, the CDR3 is TGTGCCAGCAGTTTGGGCAGCTTTAACTACGAGCAGTACTTC.

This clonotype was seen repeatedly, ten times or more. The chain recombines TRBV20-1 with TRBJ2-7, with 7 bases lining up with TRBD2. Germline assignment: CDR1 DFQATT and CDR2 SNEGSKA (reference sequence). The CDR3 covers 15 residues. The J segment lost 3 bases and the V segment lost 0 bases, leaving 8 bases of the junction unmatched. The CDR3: CSARDSGLAVYEQYF. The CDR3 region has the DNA TGCAGTGCTAGAGACTCCGGGCTAGCGGTCTACGAGCAGTACTTC.

Here the CDR3 DNA reads TGTGCCAGCAGCCACGACAGGGATACGGGCAACACTGAAGCTTTCTTT. Its translation is CASSHDRDTGNTEAFF. The J gene is TRBJ1-1, the V gene TRBV7-9, with 7 bases that match TRBD1. The trim removed 5 bases at V and 2 bases at J, leaving 11 bases unmatched. This CDR3 contains 16 residues. CDR1 and CDR2 from the germline V gene are SEHNR and FQNEAQ (reference sequence).

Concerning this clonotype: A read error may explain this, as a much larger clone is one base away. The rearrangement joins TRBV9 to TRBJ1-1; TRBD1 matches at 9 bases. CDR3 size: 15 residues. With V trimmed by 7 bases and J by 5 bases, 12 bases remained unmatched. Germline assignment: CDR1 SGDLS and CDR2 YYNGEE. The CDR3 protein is CASGPGQGLKTEAFF. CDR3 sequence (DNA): TGTGCCAGCGGCCCCGGACAGGGGTTAAAGACTGAAGCTTTCTTT.

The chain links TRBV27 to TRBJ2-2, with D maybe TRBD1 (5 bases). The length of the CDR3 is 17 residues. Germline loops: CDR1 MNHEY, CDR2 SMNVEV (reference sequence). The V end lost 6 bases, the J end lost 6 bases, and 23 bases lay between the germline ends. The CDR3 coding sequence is TGTGCCAGCAGCCCAATTGAGGTGCAGGGTCGTTCCGGGGAGCTGTTTTTT. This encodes CASSPIEVQGRSGELFF.

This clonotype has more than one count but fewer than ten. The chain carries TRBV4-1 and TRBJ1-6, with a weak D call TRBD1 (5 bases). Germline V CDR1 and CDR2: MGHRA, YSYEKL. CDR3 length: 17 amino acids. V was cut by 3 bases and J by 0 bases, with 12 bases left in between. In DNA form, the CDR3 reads TGCGCCAGCAGCCATGAACCGGGACTCTCCTATAATTCACCCCTCCACTTT. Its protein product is CASSHEPGLSYNSPLHF.

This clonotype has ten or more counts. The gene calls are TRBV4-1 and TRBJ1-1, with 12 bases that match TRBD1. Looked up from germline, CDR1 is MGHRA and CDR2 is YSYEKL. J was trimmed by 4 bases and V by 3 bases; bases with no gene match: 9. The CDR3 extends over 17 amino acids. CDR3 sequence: CASSQRPGTGGLTEAFF. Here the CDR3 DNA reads TGCGCCAGCAGCCAGAGACCCGGGACAGGGGGCCTCACTGAAGCTTTCTTT.

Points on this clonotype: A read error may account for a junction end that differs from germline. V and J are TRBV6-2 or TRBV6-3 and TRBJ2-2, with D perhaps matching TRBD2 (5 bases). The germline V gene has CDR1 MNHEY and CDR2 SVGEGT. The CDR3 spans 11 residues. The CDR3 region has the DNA TGTGCCAGCAGTTCGACCGGGGAGCCGTTTTTT. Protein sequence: CASSSTGEPFF.

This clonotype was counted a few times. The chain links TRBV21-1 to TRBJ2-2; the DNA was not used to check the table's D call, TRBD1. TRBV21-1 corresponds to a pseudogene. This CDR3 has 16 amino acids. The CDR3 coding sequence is TGTGCCAGCAGCAAACTGCGGACAGGGGTCACCGGGGAGCTGTTTTTT. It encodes CASSKLRTGVTGELFF.

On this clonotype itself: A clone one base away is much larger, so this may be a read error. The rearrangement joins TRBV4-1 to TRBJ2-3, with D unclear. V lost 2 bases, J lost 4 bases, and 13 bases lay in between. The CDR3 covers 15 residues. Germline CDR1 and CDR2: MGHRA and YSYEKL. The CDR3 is CASSQSGSGADTQYF. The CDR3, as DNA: TGCGCCAGCAGCCAATCAGGTTCTGGCGCAGATACGCAGTATTTT.

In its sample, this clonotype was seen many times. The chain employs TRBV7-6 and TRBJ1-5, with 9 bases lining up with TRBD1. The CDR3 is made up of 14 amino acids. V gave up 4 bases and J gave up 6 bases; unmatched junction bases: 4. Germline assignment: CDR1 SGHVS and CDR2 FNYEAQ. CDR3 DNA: TGTGCCAGCAGCTACGGGACAGGGAGTCAGCCCCAGCATTTT. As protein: CASSYGTGSQPQHF.

As DNA, the CDR3 is TGTGCCAGCAGCTTAGACTGGGACAGCCTTCGCAGTGAGCAGTTCTTC. The encoded protein is CASSLDWDSLRSEQFF. The V gene is TRBV7-9, the J gene TRBJ2-1; TRBD1 aligns across 7 bases. The CDR3 is 16 amino acids. The germline V gene has CDR1 SEHNR and CDR2 FQNEAQ (reference sequence). J was trimmed by 9 bases and V by 1 base; bases with no gene match: 12. Based on the CDR3 plus reference TRBV7-9 and TRBJ2-1, the full variable domain is DTGVSQNPRHKITKRGQNVTFRCDPISEHNRLYWYRQTLGQGPEFLTYFQNEAQLEKSRLLSDRFSAERPKGSFSTLEIQRTEQGDSAMYLCASSLDWDSLRSEQFFGPGTRLTVL.

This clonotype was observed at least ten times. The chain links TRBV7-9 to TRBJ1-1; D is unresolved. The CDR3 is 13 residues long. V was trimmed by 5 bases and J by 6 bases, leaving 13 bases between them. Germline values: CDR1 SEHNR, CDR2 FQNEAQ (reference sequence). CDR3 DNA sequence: TGTGCCAGCAGCCCAGTCACGTACCCTGAAGCTTTCTTT. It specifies CASSPVTYPEAFF.

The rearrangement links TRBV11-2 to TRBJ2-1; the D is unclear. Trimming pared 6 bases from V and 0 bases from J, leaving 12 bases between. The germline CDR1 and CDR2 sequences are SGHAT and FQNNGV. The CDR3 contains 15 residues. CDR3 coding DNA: TGTGCCAGCAGATCTGGACCGAGCTCCTACAATGAGCAGTTCTTC. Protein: CASRSGPSSYNEQFF.

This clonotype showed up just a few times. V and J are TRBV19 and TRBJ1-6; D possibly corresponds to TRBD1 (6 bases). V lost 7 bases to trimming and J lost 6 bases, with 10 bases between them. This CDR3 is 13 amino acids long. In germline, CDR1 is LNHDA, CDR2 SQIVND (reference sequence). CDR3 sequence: CASNRVGNSPLHF. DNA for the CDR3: TGTGCCAGTAACAGGGTGGGTAATTCACCCCTCCACTTT.

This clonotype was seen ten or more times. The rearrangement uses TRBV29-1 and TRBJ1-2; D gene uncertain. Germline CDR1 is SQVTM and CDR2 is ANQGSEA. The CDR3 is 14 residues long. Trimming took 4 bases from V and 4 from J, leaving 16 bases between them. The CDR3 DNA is TGCAGCGTTGTACGCCAGACGCCTGGCTATGGCTACACCTTC. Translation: CSVVRQTPGYGYTF.

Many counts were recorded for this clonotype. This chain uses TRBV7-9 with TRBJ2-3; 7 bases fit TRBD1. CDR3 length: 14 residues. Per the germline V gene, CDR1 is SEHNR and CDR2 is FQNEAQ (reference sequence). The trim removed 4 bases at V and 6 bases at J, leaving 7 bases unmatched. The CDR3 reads CASSSPGQVDTQYF. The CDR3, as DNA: TGTGCCAGCAGCTCCCCCGGACAGGTGGATACGCAGTATTTT.

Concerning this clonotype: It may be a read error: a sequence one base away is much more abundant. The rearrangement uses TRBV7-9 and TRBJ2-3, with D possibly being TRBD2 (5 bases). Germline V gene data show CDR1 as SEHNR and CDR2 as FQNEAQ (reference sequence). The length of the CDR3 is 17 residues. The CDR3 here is CAGSLAPARSGTDTQYF. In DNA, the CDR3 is TGTGCCGGCAGCTTAGCGCCGGCCAGATCAGGCACAGATACGCAGTATTTT.

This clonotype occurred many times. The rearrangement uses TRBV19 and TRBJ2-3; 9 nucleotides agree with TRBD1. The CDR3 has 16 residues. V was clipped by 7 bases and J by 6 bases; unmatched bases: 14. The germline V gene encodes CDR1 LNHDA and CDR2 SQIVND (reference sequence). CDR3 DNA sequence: TGTGCCAGTATTGAAAACCCGGGACAGGGTTTGGATACGCAGTATTTT. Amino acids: CASIENPGQGLDTQYF.

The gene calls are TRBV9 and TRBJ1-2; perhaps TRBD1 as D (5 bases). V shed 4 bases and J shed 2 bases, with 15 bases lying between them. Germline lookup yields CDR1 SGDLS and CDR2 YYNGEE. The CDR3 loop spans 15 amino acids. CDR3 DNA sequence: TGTGCCAGCAGCAGATCGGGACGGATAAACTATGGCTACACCTTC. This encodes CASSRSGRINYGYTF.

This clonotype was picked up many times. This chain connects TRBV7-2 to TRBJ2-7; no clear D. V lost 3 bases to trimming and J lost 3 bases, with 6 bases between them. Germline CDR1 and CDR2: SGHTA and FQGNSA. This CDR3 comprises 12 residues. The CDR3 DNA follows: TGTGCCAGCAGCTTCCCCGACTACGAGCAGTACTTC. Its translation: CASSFPDYEQYF.

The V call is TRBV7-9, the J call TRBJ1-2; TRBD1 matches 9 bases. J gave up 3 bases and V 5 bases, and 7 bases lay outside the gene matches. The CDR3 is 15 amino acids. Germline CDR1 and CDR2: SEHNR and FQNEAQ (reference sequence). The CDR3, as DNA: TGTGCCAGCAGCCCTTGGACAGGGGCGGACTATGGCTACACCTTC. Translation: CASSPWTGADYGYTF.

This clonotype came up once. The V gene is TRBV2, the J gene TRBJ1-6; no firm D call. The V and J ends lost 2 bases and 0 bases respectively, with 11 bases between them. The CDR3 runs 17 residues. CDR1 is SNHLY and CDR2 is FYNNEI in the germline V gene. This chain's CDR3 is CASSEFRERSYNSPLHF. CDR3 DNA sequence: TGTGCCAGCAGTGAATTTCGGGAACGCTCCTATAATTCACCCCTCCACTTT.

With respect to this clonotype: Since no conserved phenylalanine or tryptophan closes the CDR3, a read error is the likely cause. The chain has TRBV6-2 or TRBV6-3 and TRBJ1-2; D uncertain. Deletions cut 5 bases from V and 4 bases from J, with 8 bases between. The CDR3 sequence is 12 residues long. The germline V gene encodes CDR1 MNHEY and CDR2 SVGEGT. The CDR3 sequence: CASSPDSYGYTY. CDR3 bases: TGTGCCAGCAGTCCGGACTCCTATGGCTACACCTAC.

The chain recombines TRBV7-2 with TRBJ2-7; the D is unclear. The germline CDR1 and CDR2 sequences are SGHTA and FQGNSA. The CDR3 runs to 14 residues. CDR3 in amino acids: CARSLVCSSYEQYF. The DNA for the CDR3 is TGTGCGCGCAGCTTAGTGTGCAGTTCCTACGAGCAGTACTTC.